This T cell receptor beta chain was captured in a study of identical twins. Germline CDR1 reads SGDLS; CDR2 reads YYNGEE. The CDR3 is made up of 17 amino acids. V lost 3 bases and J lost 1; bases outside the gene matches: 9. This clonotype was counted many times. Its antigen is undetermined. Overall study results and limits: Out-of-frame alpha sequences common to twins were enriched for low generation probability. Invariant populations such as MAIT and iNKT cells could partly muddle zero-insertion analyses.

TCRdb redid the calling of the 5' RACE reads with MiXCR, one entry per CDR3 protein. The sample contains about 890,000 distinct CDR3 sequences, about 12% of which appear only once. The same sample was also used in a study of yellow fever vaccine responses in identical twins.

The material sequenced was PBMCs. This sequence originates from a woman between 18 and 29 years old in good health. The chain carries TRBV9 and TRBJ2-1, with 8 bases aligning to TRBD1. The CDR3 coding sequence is TGTGCCAGCAGCGCATGGACAGGGTCTCTGTCCTACAATGAGCAGTTCTTC. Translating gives CASSAWTGSLSYNEQFF.